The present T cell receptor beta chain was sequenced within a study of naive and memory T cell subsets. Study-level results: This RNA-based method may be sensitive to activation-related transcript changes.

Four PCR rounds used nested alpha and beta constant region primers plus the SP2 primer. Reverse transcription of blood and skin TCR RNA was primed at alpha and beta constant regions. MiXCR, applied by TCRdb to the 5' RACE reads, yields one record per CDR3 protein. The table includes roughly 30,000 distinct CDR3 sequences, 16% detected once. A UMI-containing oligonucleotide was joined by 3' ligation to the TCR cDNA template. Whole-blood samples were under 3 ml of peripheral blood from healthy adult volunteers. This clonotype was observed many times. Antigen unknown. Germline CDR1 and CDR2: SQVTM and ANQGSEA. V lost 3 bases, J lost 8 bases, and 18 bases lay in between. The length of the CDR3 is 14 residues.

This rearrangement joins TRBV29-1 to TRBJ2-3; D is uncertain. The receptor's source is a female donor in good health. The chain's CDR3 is CSVEPNTEPGTQYF. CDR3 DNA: TGCAGCGTTGAGCCCAACACGGAACCTGGTACGCAGTATTTT.